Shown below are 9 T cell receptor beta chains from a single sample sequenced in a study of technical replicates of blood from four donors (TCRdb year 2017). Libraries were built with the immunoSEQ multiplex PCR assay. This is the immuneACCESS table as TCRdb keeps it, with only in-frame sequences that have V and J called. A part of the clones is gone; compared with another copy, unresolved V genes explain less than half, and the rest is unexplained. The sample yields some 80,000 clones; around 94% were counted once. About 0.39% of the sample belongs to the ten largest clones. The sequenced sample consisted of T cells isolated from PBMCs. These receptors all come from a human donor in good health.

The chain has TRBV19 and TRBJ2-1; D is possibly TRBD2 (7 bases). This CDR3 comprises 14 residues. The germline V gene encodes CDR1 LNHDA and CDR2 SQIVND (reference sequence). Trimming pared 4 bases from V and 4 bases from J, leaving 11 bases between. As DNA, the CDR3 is TGTGCCAGTAGTAAAGCGGGACAATACAATGAGCAGTTCTTC. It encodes CASSKAGQYNEQFF.

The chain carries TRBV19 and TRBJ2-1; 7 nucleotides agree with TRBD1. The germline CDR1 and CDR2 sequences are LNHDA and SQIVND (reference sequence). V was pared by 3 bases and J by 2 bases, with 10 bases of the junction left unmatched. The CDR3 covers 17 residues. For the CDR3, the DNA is TGTGCCAGTAGTATCCCGACAGGGCTAGGGCCCTACAATGAGCAGTTCTTC. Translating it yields CASSIPTGLGPYNEQFF.

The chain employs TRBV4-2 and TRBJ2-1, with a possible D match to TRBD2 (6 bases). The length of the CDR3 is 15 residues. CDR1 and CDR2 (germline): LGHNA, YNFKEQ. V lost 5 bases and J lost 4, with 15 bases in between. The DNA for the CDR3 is TGTGCCAGCAGCGCGGGAAAGGGTACGTACAATGAGCAGTTCTTC. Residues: CASSAGKGTYNEQFF.

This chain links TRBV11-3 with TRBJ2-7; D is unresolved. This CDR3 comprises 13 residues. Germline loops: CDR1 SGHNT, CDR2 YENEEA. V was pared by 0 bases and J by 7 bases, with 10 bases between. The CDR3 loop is CASSLDRFREQYF. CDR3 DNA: TGTGCCAGCAGCTTAGATCGATTCAGAGAGCAGTACTTC. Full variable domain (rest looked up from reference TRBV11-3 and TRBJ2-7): EAGVVQSPRYKIIEKKQPVAFWCNPISGHNTLYWYLQNLGQGPELLIRYENEEAVDDSQLPKDRFSAERLKGVDSTLKIQPAELGDSAVYLCASSLDRFREQYFGPGTRLTVT.

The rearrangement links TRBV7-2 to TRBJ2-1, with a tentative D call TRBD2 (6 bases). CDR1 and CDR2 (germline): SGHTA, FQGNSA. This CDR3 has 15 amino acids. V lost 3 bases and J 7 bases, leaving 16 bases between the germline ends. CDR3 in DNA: TGTGCCAGCAGCTTTCTGGGAGGCCCCAGGAATGAGCAGTTCTTC. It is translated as CASSFLGGPRNEQFF.

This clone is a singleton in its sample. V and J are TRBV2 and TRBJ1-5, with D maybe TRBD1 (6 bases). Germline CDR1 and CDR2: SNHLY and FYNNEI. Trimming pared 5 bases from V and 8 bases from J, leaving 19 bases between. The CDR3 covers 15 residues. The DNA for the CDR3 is TGTGCCAGCAGTTCCGACAGGATCCAAATAGAGCCCCAGCATTTT. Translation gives CASSSDRIQIEPQHF.

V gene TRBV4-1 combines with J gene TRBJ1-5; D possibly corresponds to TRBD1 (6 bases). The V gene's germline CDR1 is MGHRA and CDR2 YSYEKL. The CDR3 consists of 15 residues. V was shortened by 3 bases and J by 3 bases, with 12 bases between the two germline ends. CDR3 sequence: CASSHKQGNNQPQHF. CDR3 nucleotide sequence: TGCGCCAGCAGCCATAAACAGGGAAACAATCAGCCCCAGCATTTT.

The CDR3 loop reads CASSQLTSGASYEQYF. DNA for the CDR3: TGTGCCAGCAGCCAGTTAACTAGCGGGGCCTCCTACGAGCAGTACTTC. The chain is built from TRBV4-2 and TRBJ2-7; 10 positions agree with TRBD2. The CDR3 is 16 residues long. J gave up 0 bases and V 3 bases, and 5 bases lay outside the gene matches. The germline V gene encodes CDR1 LGHNA and CDR2 YNFKEQ.

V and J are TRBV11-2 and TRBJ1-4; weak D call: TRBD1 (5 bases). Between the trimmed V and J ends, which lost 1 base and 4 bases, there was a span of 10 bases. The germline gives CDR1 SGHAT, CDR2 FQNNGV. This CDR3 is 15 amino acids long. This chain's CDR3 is CASSLGAGLNEKLFF. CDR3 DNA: TGTGCCAGCAGCTTAGGGGCAGGGCTTAATGAAAAACTGTTTTTT.